The 23 T cell receptor beta chains reported below all come from one sample, sequenced in a study of blood T cell repertoires in COVID-19. Some clones are missing from TCRdb's copy, which holds only in-frame ones; the method was immunoSEQ multiplex PCR. The sample has 120,000 to 150,000 clones, about nine tenths seen once; the top ten hold around 2.3%. Sequences were obtained from peripheral blood. The receptors originated from a human donor with COVID-19, enrolled during active disease. The donor label of this sample is uncertain.

This sequence joins TRBV4-1 and TRBJ2-2; D not resolved. Germline-derived CDR1 and CDR2 are MGHRA and YSYEKL. Trimming cost V 5 bases and J 3 bases, with 16 bases left between them. This CDR3 contains 16 residues. In DNA, the CDR3 is TGCGCCAGCAGCGACCGCCTAGACGGATACACCGGGGAGCTGTTTTTT. This sequence encodes CASSDRLDGYTGELFF.

With regard to this clone: An end of the junction does not agree with germline; a read error may underlie this. The rearrangement joins TRBV6-5 to TRBJ1-5; no firm D call. The CDR3 loop spans 12 amino acids. Germline CDR1 is MNHEY and CDR2 is SVGAGI. CDR3: CASVGAAGLLVF. Written as DNA, the CDR3 is TGTGCCAGTGTGGGAGCCGCCGGTCTACTAGTTTTT.

This chain connects TRBV7-8 to TRBJ2-7, with D possibly matching TRBD1 (6 bases). Looked up from germline, CDR1 is SGHVS and CDR2 is FQNEAQ. Trimming shortened V by 5 bases and J by 7 bases, and 18 bases separated the two germline ends. The CDR3 is 14 residues long. In DNA, the CDR3 is TGTGCCAGCAGCCACCGGGACACCATGGGGGAGCAGTACTTC. Protein: CASSHRDTMGEQYF.

The chain combines TRBV25-1 with TRBJ2-3, with 7 bases that match TRBD2. Trimming took 1 base from V and 6 from J; bases not matched to a gene: 7. CDR3 length equals 15 residues. CDR1 and CDR2 from the germline V gene are MGHDK and SYGVNS. CDR3 protein: CASSESKGEGDTQYF. The CDR3 nucleotides are TGTGCCAGCAGTGAATCAAAAGGGGAGGGGGATACGCAGTATTTT. Variable domain in full (rest from reference TRBV25-1 and TRBJ2-3): EADIYQTPRYLVIGTGKKITLECSQTMGHDKMYWYQQDPGMELHLIHYSYGVNSTEKGDLSSESTVSRIRTEHFPLTLESARPSHTSQYLCASSESKGEGDTQYFGPGTRLTVL.

This clone was detected once. The J gene is TRBJ1-2, the V gene TRBV5-1; TRBD1 might be the D (6 bases). Germline CDR1 is SGHRS and CDR2 is YFSETQ. V was clipped by 7 bases and J by 6 bases, with 22 bases between them. The CDR3 consists of 15 residues. CDR3 sequence: CASSTEGGEHHGYTF. CDR3 nucleotide sequence: TGCGCCAGCTCCACGGAAGGGGGGGAACACCATGGCTACACCTTC.

The chain employs TRBV4-1 and TRBJ2-1; 8 nucleotides line up with TRBD1. Germline V gives CDR1 MGHRA, CDR2 YSYEKL. Germline trimming cut 3 bases from V and 8 bases from J; bases unmatched to any gene: 12. This CDR3 is built from 16 residues. Here the CDR3 reads CASSHSRGRSGDEQFF. CDR3 bases: TGCGCCAGCAGCCACTCCAGGGGGCGGTCGGGCGATGAGCAGTTCTTC.

The rearrangement links TRBV28 to TRBJ2-3; TRBD2 agrees at 9 bases. The CDR3 has 16 residues. Germline V CDR1 and CDR2: MDHEN, SYDVKM. Trimming took 4 bases from V and 5 from J; bases not matched to a gene: 10. CDR3 DNA: TGTGCCAGCAGTTCCCCTATAGCGGGGGCGGAAGATACGCAGTATTTT. Amino acid sequence: CASSSPIAGAEDTQYF.

The CDR3 spells CAIRKQGPTNEQFF. The CDR3 nucleotides are TGTGCCATCAGAAAACAGGGGCCCACTAATGAGCAGTTCTTC. J is TRBJ2-1 and V is TRBV10-3; TRBD1 matches at 7 bases. Unmatched junction bases numbered 9, after V lost 6 bases and J lost 7 bases. This CDR3 comprises 14 residues. CDR1 is ENHRY, CDR2 SYGVKD, per germline.

V is TRBV7-9 and J is TRBJ1-1; 8 bases are a match to TRBD1. Germline V gene sequence: CDR1 SEHNR, CDR2 FQNEAQ (reference sequence). The CDR3 consists of 15 residues. The ends lost 7 bases at V and 1 base at J; junction bases unmatched: 8. The CDR3 loop is CASILTGAGNTEAFF. CDR3 DNA: TGTGCCAGCATCCTGACAGGGGCCGGGAACACTGAAGCTTTCTTT.

The J gene is TRBJ1-2, the V gene TRBV19; D is unclear. This CDR3 has 16 amino acids. The germline gives CDR1 LNHDA, CDR2 SQIVND (reference sequence). Trimming removed 5 bases from V and 4 bases from J, with 20 bases in between. This chain's CDR3 is CASSLLGGTGSYGYTF. In DNA form, the CDR3 reads TGTGCCAGTAGTCTATTGGGAGGAACCGGATCCTATGGCTACACCTTC.

The J gene is TRBJ2-7, the V gene TRBV10-3; a possible D gene is TRBD1 (6 bases). V dropped 11 bases and J dropped 4 bases, with 15 bases sitting between them. Germline CDR1 and CDR2: ENHRY and SYGVKD. CDR3 length: 12 residues. The CDR3 nucleotides are TGTGCCTCCCGGACAGAGAATTACGAGCAGTACTTC. This sequence encodes CASRTENYEQYF.

The V gene is TRBV2, the J gene TRBJ1-3; possible D gene TRBD1, 5 bases. The V gene's germline CDR1 is SNHLY and CDR2 FYNNEI. V was shortened by 8 bases and J by 6 bases, with 11 bases between the two germline ends. This CDR3 spans 12 amino acids. The CDR3: CASPPGKNTIYF. CDR3 DNA sequence: TGTGCCAGCCCTCCAGGGAAAAACACCATATATTTT.

This clone was counted a single time. Written as DNA, the CDR3 is TGCGCCAGCAGCTCTAGCGGGAGTGCCGGAATTGGTGAGCAGTTCTTC. This encodes CASSSSGSAGIGEQFF. The V call is TRBV5-1, the J call TRBJ2-1, with 10 bases lining up with TRBD2. Trimming cost V 3 bases and J 9 bases; bases outside gene matches: 12. Germline-derived CDR1 and CDR2 are SGHRS and YFSETQ. The CDR3 has 16 amino acids.

In its sample, this clone was seen a few times. The CDR3: CATYTGLGAYEQYF. As DNA, the CDR3 is TGTGCCACCTATACCGGACTAGGAGCCTACGAGCAGTACTTC. The V gene is TRBV24-1, the J gene TRBJ2-7; TRBD2 matches 7 bases. Germline assignment: CDR1 KGHDR and CDR2 SFDVKD. The CDR3 totals 14 residues. J gave up 2 bases and V 9 bases, and 9 bases lay outside the gene matches.

A few counts support this clone. CDR3 sequence: CASSKALDTQYF. The DNA for the CDR3 is TGTGCCAGCAGCAAAGCTCTAGATACGCAGTATTTT. The chain combines TRBV21-1 with TRBJ2-3; the table's D call TRBD2 went unverified against the DNA. TRBV21-1 is noted as a pseudogene. This CDR3 comprises 12 residues.

This sequence joins TRBV13 and TRBJ1-4, with a possible D match to TRBD1 (5 bases). This CDR3 region has 14 residues. Trimming removed 0 bases at V and 7 bases at J, with 9 bases between. CDR1 and CDR2 from the germline V gene are PRHDT and FYEKMQ (reference sequence). Written as DNA, the CDR3 is TGTGCCAGCAGCTTAGGGAACCAGGGTGAAAAACTGTTTTTT. Encoded protein: CASSLGNQGEKLFF.

V usage is TRBV6-5 and J usage is TRBJ1-1; D might be TRBD1 (5 bases). Trimming took off 5 bases at V and 4 bases at J, with 11 bases between the two ends. Germline assignment: CDR1 MNHEY and CDR2 SVGAGI. This CDR3 comprises 13 residues. In DNA, the CDR3 is TGTGCCAGCAGTCCGCGGGGGGGCACTGAAGCTTTCTTT. It is translated as CASSPRGGTEAFF.

The chain combines TRBV2 with TRBJ2-5; 7 bases agree with TRBD2. The V gene's germline CDR1 is SNHLY and CDR2 FYNNEI. After removal of 3 bases from V and 4 bases from J, the junction contained 5 bases not matched to a gene. The CDR3 extends over 14 amino acids. As DNA, the CDR3 is TGTGCCAGCAGTGACGCGGGAGTCGGAGAGACCCAGTACTTC. This translates into CASSDAGVGETQYF.

The genes are TRBV18 and TRBJ1-2; TRBD1 matches at 11 bases. Germline CDR1 is KGHSH and CDR2 is LQKENI. V shed 3 bases and J 8 bases; nucleotides not matched to a gene: 2. This CDR3 spans 13 amino acids. The CDR3 DNA sequence: TGTGCCAGCTCACCGGGACAGGGGGGAGGCTACACCTTC. Amino acid sequence: CASSPGQGGGYTF.

V and J are TRBV11-3 and TRBJ1-1; D not certain. The CDR3 runs 14 residues. Trimming shortened V by 3 bases and J by 4 bases, and 12 bases separated the two germline ends. Germline CDR1 is SGHNT and CDR2 is YENEEA. CDR3 residues: CASSFPIPGTEAFF. The CDR3 region has the DNA TGTGCCAGCAGCTTTCCGATTCCCGGCACTGAAGCTTTCTTT.

The chain uses TRBV6-5 and TRBJ1-2; 7 nucleotides align to TRBD1. The CDR3 is made up of 13 amino acids. Germline CDR1 reads MNHEY; CDR2 reads SVGAGI. The junction had 4 bases not matched to a gene; V was cut back by 5 bases and J by 4 bases. CDR3 amino acids: CASSKGQSYGYTF. CDR3 nucleotides: TGTGCCAGCAGTAAGGGACAGAGCTATGGCTACACCTTC.

V is TRBV11-2 and J is TRBJ1-1, with no clear D. CDR3 length: 15 amino acids. CDR1 and CDR2 from the germline V gene are SGHAT and FQNNGV. Trimming removed 0 bases from V and 0 bases from J, with 8 bases in between. CDR3 region: CASSLDSYMNTEAFF. The CDR3 nucleotides are TGTGCCAGCAGCTTAGACAGTTATATGAACACTGAAGCTTTCTTT.

The chain uses TRBV11-3 and TRBJ1-2; D is undetermined. CDR3 length: 14 residues. Trimming pared 2 bases from V and 2 bases from J, leaving 9 bases between. CDR1 SGHNT and CDR2 YENEEA come from the germline V gene. The CDR3 reads CASSLFPQNYGYTF. The CDR3 bases are TGTGCCAGCAGCTTATTCCCCCAAAACTATGGCTACACCTTC.